The clone carrying this T cell receptor beta chain has a single count. The data were taken from a study of control samples from healthy donors and cancer patients. Sequenced by immunoSEQ multiplex PCR; TCRdb stores in-frame clones only, minus some. The data contain about 160,000 clones, 80% to 90% of them singletons. Per the germline V gene, CDR1 is LNHDA and CDR2 is SQIVND (reference sequence). V lost 8 bases to trimming and J lost 0 bases, with 14 bases between them. The CDR3 is 14 amino acids. What was sequenced was blood. V and J are TRBV19 and TRBJ2-7, with D hard to call. This receptor was identified in a young man in good health. CDR3 sequence: CASGPVGFSYEQYF. The CDR3 DNA follows: TGTGCCAGTGGGCCAGTAGGCTTCTCCTACGAGCAGTACTTC.